This T cell receptor beta chain was documented in a study of response to subunit inactivated influenza vaccine. This CDR3 is 14 amino acids long. Germline loops: CDR1 LNHNV, CDR2 YYDKDF (reference sequence). V was pared by 4 bases and J by 0 bases, with 10 bases between. In TCRdb, the RT-PCR reads were re-called with MiXCR into one record per CDR3 protein. The repertoire consists of about 190,000 distinct CDR3 sequences, with 14% occurring once and the leading ten covering under 30%. This clonotype was counted only a few times. Its antigen is undetermined. Study-wide results and caveats: Authors suggested few new T cells are recruited by each seasonal influenza vaccination.

This sequence originates from a man aged 50 or older who received an inactivated influenza vaccine. Source: CD8+ T cells sorted from PBMCs, taken roughly 5 days after vaccination. The V gene is TRBV15, the J gene TRBJ2-7, with a tentative D call TRBD1 (6 bases). The chain's CDR3 is CATSNAGASYEQYF. CDR3 coding DNA: TGTGCCACCAGCAATGCAGGGGCCTCCTACGAGCAGTACTTC.